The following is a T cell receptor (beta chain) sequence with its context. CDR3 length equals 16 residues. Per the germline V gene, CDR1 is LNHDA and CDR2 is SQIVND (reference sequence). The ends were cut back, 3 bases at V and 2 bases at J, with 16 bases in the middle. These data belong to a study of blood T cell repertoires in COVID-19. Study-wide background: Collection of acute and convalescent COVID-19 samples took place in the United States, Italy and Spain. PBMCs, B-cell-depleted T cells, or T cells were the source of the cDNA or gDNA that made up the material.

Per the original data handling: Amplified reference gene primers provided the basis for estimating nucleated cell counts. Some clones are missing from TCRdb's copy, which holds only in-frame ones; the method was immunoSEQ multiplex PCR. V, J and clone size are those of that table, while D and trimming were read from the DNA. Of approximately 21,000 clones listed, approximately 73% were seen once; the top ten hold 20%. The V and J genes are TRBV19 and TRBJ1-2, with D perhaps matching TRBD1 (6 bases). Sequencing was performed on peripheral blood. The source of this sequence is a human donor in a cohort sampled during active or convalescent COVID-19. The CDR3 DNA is TGTGCCAGTAGTATGGGGCAGGGGCCGAGAAACTATGGCTACACCTTC. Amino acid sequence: CASSMGQGPRNYGYTF.